This T cell receptor (beta chain) came from a study of T cell responses to AZD1222 COVID-19 vaccine. TCRdb keeps only in-frame clones here, not all; method: immunoSEQ multiplex PCR. The sample lists tens of thousands of clones, about 90% occurring once. Trimming removed 5 bases at V and 5 bases at J, with 12 bases between. The CDR3 has 13 amino acids. The V gene's germline CDR1 is SGHAT and CDR2 FQDESV (reference sequence). The receptor was derived from an adult in good health. V usage is TRBV11-1 and J usage is TRBJ1-1; no clear D gene. The specimen comprised peripheral blood, sampled on day 0 of AZD1222 vaccination. CDR3: CASSQRWGTEAFF. The CDR3 DNA is TGTGCCAGCAGCCAACGCTGGGGAACTGAAGCTTTCTTT. Full variable domain (outside the CDR3, taken from reference TRBV11-1 and TRBJ1-1): EAEVAQSPRYKITEKSQAVAFWCDPISGHATLYWYRQILGQGPELLVQFQDESVVDDSQLPKDRFSAERLKGVDSTLKIQPAELGDSAMYLCASSQRWGTEAFFGQGTRLTVV.